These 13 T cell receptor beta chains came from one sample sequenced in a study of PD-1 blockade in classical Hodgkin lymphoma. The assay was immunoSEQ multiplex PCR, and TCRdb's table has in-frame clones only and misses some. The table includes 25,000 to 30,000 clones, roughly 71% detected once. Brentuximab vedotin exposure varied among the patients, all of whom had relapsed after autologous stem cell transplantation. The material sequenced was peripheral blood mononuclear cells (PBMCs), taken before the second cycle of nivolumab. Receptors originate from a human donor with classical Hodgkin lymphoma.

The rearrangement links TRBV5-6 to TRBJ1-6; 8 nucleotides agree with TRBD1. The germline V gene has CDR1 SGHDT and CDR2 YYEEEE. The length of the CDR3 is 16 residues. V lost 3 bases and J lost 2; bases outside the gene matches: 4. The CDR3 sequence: CASSSTGVTYNSPLHF. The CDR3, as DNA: TGTGCCAGCAGCTCGACAGGGGTTACCTATAATTCACCCCTCCACTTT.

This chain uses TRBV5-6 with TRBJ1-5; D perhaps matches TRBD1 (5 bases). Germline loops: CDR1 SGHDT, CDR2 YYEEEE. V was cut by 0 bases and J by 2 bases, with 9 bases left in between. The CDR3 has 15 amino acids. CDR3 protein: CASSLGRAGNQPQHF. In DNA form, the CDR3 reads TGTGCCAGCAGCTTGGGCAGGGCTGGCAATCAGCCCCAGCATTTT.

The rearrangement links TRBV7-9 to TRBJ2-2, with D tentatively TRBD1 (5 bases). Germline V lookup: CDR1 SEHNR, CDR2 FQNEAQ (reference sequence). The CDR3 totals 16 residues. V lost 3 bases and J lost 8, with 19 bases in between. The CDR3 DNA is TGTGCCAGCAGCTTCCTAGGGGCAGGAAGGATGGGGGAGCTGTTTTTT. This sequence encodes CASSFLGAGRMGELFF.

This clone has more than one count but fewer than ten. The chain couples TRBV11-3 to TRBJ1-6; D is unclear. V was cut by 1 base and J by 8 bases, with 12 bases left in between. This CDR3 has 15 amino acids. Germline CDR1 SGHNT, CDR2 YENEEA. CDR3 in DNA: TGTGCCAGCAGCTTAGCGTCGGGGAGAGATTCACCCCTCCACTTT. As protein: CASSLASGRDSPLHF. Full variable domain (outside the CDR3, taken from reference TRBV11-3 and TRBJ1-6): EAGVVQSPRYKIIEKKQPVAFWCNPISGHNTLYWYLQNLGQGPELLIRYENEEAVDDSQLPKDRFSAERLKGVDSTLKIQPAELGDSAVYLCASSLASGRDSPLHFGNGTRLTVT.

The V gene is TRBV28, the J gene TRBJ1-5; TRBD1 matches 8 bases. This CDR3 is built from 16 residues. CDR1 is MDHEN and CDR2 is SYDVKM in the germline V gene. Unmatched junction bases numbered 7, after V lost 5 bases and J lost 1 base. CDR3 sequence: CASSDPTGASNQPQHF. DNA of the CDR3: TGTGCCAGCAGTGATCCGACAGGGGCCAGCAATCAGCCCCAGCATTTT.

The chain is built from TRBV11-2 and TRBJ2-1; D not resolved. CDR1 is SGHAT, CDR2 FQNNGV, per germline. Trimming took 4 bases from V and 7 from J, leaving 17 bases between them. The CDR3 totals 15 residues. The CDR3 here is CASSYRALVPNEQFF. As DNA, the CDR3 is TGTGCCAGCAGCTACCGGGCCCTGGTGCCTAATGAGCAGTTCTTC.

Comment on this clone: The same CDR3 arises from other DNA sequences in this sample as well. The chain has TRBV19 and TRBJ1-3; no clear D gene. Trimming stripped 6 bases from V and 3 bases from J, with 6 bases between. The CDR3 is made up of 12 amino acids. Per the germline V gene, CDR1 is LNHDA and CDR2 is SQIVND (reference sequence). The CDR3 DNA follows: TGTGCCAGTAGCCTAAATGGAAACACCATATATTTT. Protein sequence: CASSLNGNTIYF.

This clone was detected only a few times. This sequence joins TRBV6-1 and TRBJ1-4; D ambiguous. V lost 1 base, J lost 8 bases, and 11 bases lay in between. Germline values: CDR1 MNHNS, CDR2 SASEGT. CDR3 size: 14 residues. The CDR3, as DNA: TGTGCCAGCAGTGAAGTCTTCGGGAAGGAAAAACTGTTTTTT. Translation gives CASSEVFGKEKLFF.

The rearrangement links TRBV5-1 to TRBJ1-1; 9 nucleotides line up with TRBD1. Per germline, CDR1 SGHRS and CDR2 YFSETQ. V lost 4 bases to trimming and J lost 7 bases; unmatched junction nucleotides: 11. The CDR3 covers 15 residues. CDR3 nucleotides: TGCGCCAGCAGCAGAATGGGACAGGGAACCCTTGAAGCTTTCTTT. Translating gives CASSRMGQGTLEAFF. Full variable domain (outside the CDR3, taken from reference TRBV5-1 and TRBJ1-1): KAGVTQTPRYLIKTRGQQVTLSCSPISGHRSVSWYQQTPGQGLQFLFEYFSETQRNKGNFPGRFSGRQFSNSRSEMNVSTLELGDSALYLCASSRMGQGTLEAFFGQGTRLTVV.

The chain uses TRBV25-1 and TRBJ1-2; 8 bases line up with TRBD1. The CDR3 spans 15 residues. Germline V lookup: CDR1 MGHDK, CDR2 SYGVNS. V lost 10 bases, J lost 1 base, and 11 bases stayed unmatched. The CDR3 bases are TGTGCCACCCTCACTAGGACAGGGTTTAACTATGGCTACACCTTC. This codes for CATLTRTGFNYGYTF.

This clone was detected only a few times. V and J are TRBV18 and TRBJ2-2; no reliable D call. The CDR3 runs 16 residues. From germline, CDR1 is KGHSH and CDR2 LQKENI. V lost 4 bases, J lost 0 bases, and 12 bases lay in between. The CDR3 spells CASSRTVPPNTGELFF. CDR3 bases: TGTGCCAGCTCACGAACCGTACCTCCGAACACCGGGGAGCTGTTTTTT.

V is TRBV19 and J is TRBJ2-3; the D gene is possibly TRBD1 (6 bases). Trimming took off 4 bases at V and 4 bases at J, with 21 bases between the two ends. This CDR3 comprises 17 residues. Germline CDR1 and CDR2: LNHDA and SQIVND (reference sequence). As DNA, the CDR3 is TGTGCCAGTAGTAGCGGACAGCCATGGGTTGGCCCAGATACGCAGTATTTT. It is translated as CASSSGQPWVGPDTQYF. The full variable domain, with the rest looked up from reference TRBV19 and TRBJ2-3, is DGGITQSPKYLFRKEGQNVTLSCEQNLNHDAMYWYRQDPGQGLRLIYYSQIVNDFQKGDIAEGYSVSREKKESFPLTVTSAQKNPTAFYLCASSSGQPWVGPDTQYFGPGTRLTVL.

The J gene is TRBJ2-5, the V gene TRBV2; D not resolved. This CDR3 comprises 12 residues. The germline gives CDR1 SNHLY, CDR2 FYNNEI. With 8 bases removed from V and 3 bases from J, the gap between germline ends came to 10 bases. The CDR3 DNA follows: TGTGCCAGCGGTGGCAGCGAAGAGACCCAGTACTTC. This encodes CASGGSEETQYF.